The 10 T cell receptor beta chains below come from one sample, sequenced in a study of blood T cell repertoires in COVID-19. Sequencing was performed with immunoSEQ multiplex PCR; in TCRdb, only in-frame clones are kept and a portion is missing. Of 250,000 to 350,000 clones detected, around 91% appear once; the ten largest clones hold 12%. The sequencing sample was made of peripheral blood. The receptors shown here come from a woman in her sixties with acute or convalescent COVID-19.

This clone was seen a single time. This sequence joins TRBV5-8 and TRBJ2-2, with TRBD1 matching 9 bases. V trimming: 3 bases; J trimming: 4 bases; junction bases outside the gene matches: 4. The CDR3 runs to 15 residues. The germline CDR1 and CDR2 sequences are SGHTS and YDEGEE. CDR3 residues: CASSYRGQVTGELFF. In DNA form, the CDR3 reads TGTGCCAGCAGCTACAGGGGGCAGGTCACCGGGGAGCTGTTTTTT.

This clone came up once. CDR3: CASSVEPVGGAGHEQYF. CDR3 sequence (DNA): TGTGCCAGCAGCGTCGAGCCCGTCGGGGGGGCAGGACACGAGCAGTACTTC. This chain joins TRBV9 and TRBJ2-7, with 8 bases fitting TRBD2. The CDR3 loop spans 17 amino acids. Germline assignment: CDR1 SGDLS and CDR2 YYNGEE. With 2 bases clipped from V and 5 bases from J, the junction kept 15 bases outside the gene matches.

This clone appeared a few times. This rearrangement joins TRBV7-9 to TRBJ2-1; 7 bases match TRBD2. Unmatched junction bases numbered 15, after V lost 7 bases and J lost 6 bases. The CDR3 length is 16 residues. Germline values: CDR1 SEHNR, CDR2 FQNEAQ (reference sequence). CDR3 nucleotides: TGTGCCAGCACCCAGCTGGTGGGAGGGCCAAGCAATGAGCAGTTCTTC. It yields the protein CASTQLVGGPSNEQFF.

The chain joins TRBV7-6 to TRBJ2-7; tentative D call: TRBD1 (6 bases). This CDR3 is 15 amino acids long. V was cut by 1 base and J by 6 bases, with 16 bases left in between. CDR1 and CDR2 from the germline V gene are SGHVS and FNYEAQ. Here the CDR3 reads CASSLEGVGPLEQYF. The DNA of the CDR3 is TGTGCCAGCAGCTTAGAGGGGGTGGGTCCCCTCGAGCAGTACTTC.

V and J are TRBV28 and TRBJ2-5, with 12 bases lining up with TRBD2. V shed 3 bases, J shed 3 bases, and the junction held 8 bases outside the gene matches. Germline V gene lookup returns CDR1 MDHEN and CDR2 SYDVKM. The CDR3 runs 17 residues. The chain's CDR3 is CASSFPARTSGEETQYF. CDR3 sequence (DNA): TGTGCCAGCAGTTTTCCGGCCCGGACTAGCGGGGAAGAGACCCAGTACTTC.

This clone occurred once. The rearrangement uses TRBV18 and TRBJ1-2; D gene uncertain. Germline assignment: CDR1 KGHSH and CDR2 LQKENI. Trimming stripped 3 bases from V and 4 bases from J, with 15 bases between. The CDR3 extends over 15 amino acids. DNA for the CDR3: TGTGCCAGCTCACCCCCTTACCGGAGTGGCTATGGCTACACCTTC. Its protein product is CASSPPYRSGYGYTF.

This chain links TRBV11-3 with TRBJ1-5, with 7 bases that match TRBD1. Germline CDR1 is SGHNT and CDR2 is YENEEA. J lost 7 bases, V lost 10 bases, and 10 bases had no gene match. The CDR3 loop spans 13 amino acids. Written as DNA, the CDR3 is TGTGCCACCAGGGGGGGGGCTGGCCAGCCCCAGCATTTT. Translating gives CATRGGAGQPQHF. The variable domain in full, completed from reference TRBV11-3 and TRBJ1-5, reads EAGVVQSPRYKIIEKKQPVAFWCNPISGHNTLYWYLQNLGQGPELLIRYENEEAVDDSQLPKDRFSAERLKGVDSTLKIQPAELGDSAVYLCATRGGAGQPQHFGDGTRLSIL.

The CDR3 loop reads CASRGPRGGNSPLHF. The CDR3 region has the DNA TGTGCCAGCAGGGGTCCGCGGGGGGGAAATTCACCCCTCCACTTT. J is TRBJ1-6 and V is TRBV27; a weak D match, TRBD1 (5 bases). Germline V gene data show CDR1 as MNHEY and CDR2 as SMNVEV (reference sequence). This CDR3 region has 15 residues. V was cut by 6 bases and J by 7 bases, with 16 bases left in between.

This clone appeared once. The V gene is TRBV27, the J gene TRBJ2-1; tentative D call: TRBD1 (6 bases). V lost 4 bases and J lost 1, with 11 bases in between. This CDR3 contains 15 residues. Germline CDR1 reads MNHEY; CDR2 reads SMNVEV (reference sequence). The CDR3 spells CASSWGQESYNEQFF. The CDR3 DNA reads TGTGCCAGCAGTTGGGGGCAGGAATCCTACAATGAGCAGTTCTTC.

The V gene is TRBV7-9, the J gene TRBJ1-4; 7 bases are a match to TRBD1. Germline lookup yields CDR1 SEHNR and CDR2 FQNEAQ (reference sequence). The CDR3 totals 14 residues. The ends lost 4 bases at V and 5 bases at J; junction bases unmatched: 4. The CDR3 region is CASSWTGANEKLFF. CDR3 in DNA: TGTGCCAGCAGCTGGACAGGTGCCAATGAAAAACTGTTTTTT.